This T cell receptor (beta chain) was profiled in a study of tumor-infiltrating lymphocytes in primary liver carcinoma. For the study at large: These patients were men and women whose ages were 30 to 69 years. Read depth, roughly 3.5 to 8 million productive TCRbeta reads, did not differ significantly between tissues.

Study outcomes and limitations: About 7-25% of top clones, no more, were shared by all five regions. Tumors carried a top-250-clone fraction significantly exceeding that of blood (p = 0.039).

The researchers produced TCR beta cDNA from roughly 500 ng total RNA with a constant-region primer. Amplification in three nested multiplex PCR rounds with slightly modified ARM-PCR gave rise to TCR beta libraries. The first two PCR rounds, approximately 11 cycles each, used TRBV1-TRBV30 forward primers and a C-beta reverse primer. A single record per CDR3 protein comes from TCRdb applying MiXCR to the multiplex PCR reads. The data hold roughly 53,000 distinct CDR3 sequences, with about three quarters observed a single time. With regard to this clonotype: Its matching antigen is unknown. At one boundary the junction diverges from the germline segment, which might be a read error.

CDR1 and CDR2 from the germline V gene are SEHNR and FQNEAQ (reference sequence). This CDR3 has 15 amino acids. DNA and RNA were both co-extracted from 20-30 mg of bulk tissue that had not been sorted. Specimen: liver tumor tissue from sampling region 2. Subset reported: tumor region T2, inferior pole. The chain recombines TRBV7-9 with TRBJ1-1, with a tentative D call TRBD1 (6 bases). The clonotype comes from a man aged 35-49 years with primary liver carcinoma and hepatitis B virus infection. This CDR3 reads CVSSPQGLMYTEAFF. CDR3 DNA sequence: TGTGTCAGCAGCCCTCAGGGGCTAATGTACACTGAAGCTTTCTTT.